This T cell receptor (beta chain) stems from a study of T-cell reconstitution after alpha-beta-depleted transplantation in children. As it was prepared, the TCRbeta library received unique molecular identifiers. Each CDR3 protein gets one entry after TCRdb re-called the PCR reads with MiXCR. The table records around 370,000 distinct CDR3 sequences, about 9.3% of them present only once. There are 15 residues in the CDR3. Germline V gene lookup returns CDR1 LGHDT and CDR2 YNNKEL (reference sequence). Deletions cut 1 base from V and 0 bases from J, with 7 bases between. Sequenced material: PBMCs from the stem cell graft donor, taken from the stem cell graft. This chain uses TRBV3-1 with TRBJ2-1, with D unclear. This receptor was identified in a human donor who donated a stem cell graft to a child with acute lymphoblastic leukemia. The DNA of the CDR3 is TGTGCCAGCAGCCAAGTTGGCGGCTCCTACAATGAGCAGTTCTTC. Residues: CASSQVGGSYNEQFF.